A selection of T cell receptor beta chains follows, all from one sample in a study of human T cells and chemical hapten exposure. TCRdb re-analysed the RACE reads in MiXCR, keeping a single row per CDR3 protein. The data contain 87,000 or so distinct CDR3 sequences, 9.6% of them seen just once; the ten biggest clones take up about 3.5%. The sequenced sample was whole blood, obtained in connection with sensitization to the hapten diphenylcyclopropenone (DPC). The receptors were gathered from a woman in her 40s with alopecia areata. Some clones in this sample may be carry-over from other donors' samples. Both conserved end residues are part of each CDR3. Each record gives: J gene, D gene, V gene, clone size, CDR3 DNA, CDR3 protein. A D gene is named only where the DNA matches it firmly. Only some rows state a clone size, as once, few, many or a class for expanded clones.

TRBJ2-3 TRBD2 TRBV7-2 many TGTGCCAGCAGCTTAGCGCCCTACGGGACTAGACCCACAGATACGCAGTATTTT CASSLAPYGTRPTDTQYF
TRBJ2-7 TRBD2 TRBV29-1 few TGCAGCGTCCGGCCGCATGGGGGGGGTCACGAGCAGTACTTC CSVRPHGGGHEQYF
TRBJ1-1 NA TRBV6-1 many TGTGCCAGCAGTGAGTGGGATACGATGAACACTGAAGCTTTCTTT CASSEWDTMNTEAFF
TRBJ2-5 TRBD2 TRBV11-2 many TGTGCCAGCAGCGAGTGGATTAGCGGGGGGCGGGAGACCCAGTACTTC CASSEWISGGRETQYF
TRBJ1-2 TRBD1 TRBV12-5 NA TGTGCTAGTGGCCCCTCCGGGACAGACTATGGCTACACCTTC CASGPSGTDYGYTF
TRBJ2-3 NA TRBV6-2/TRBV6-3 NA TGTGCCAGCAGTTATCCCGCGCACACGCGGACAGATACGCAGTATTTT CASSYPAHTRTDTQYF
TRBJ1-2 NA TRBV28 few TGTGCCAGCAGCGTAGCACCGTGGAAGGGGGGCGGCGTTCACGGCTACACCTTC CASSVAPWKGGGVHGYTF
TRBJ2-7 TRBD2 TRBV5-1 NA TGCGCCAGCAGCGGGAGAGCGGCGGGGGGATTCCTCGGGGAGCAGTACTTC CASSGRAAGGFLGEQYF
TRBJ2-3 NA TRBV9 few TGTGCCAGCAGCGCCTTCACAGATACGCAGTATTTT CASSAFTDTQYF
TRBJ2-7 TRBD2 TRBV11-2 few TGTGCCAGCAGCTTAGTTAGCGGGGGGGAATACGAGCAGTACTTC CASSLVSGGEYEQYF
TRBJ2-7 NA TRBV10-3 NA TGTGCCATCAGTGCCCCCGGGGACCGGGAGCAGTACTTC CAISAPGDREQYF
TRBJ1-2 TRBD1 TRBV4-2 NA TGTGCCAGCAGCCAAGAAGCCAGGGGGTCAAACTATGGCTACACCTTC CASSQEARGSNYGYTF
TRBJ2-1 TRBD1 TRBV5-1 many TGCGCCAGCAGCTGGGGACAGGGGCGAGCCTACAATGAGCAGTTCTTC CASSWGQGRAYNEQFF
TRBJ2-7 TRBD1 TRBV12-3/TRBV12-4 NA TGTGCCAGCAGCGGGACAGCGAAGTACGAGCAGTACTTC CASSGTAKYEQYF
TRBJ2-4 TRBD2 TRBV11-2 NA TGTGCCAGCAGCTTAGGCAGCGGGAGAAACATTCAGTACTTC CASSLGSGRNIQYF
TRBJ2-7 TRBD1 TRBV19 many TGTGCCAGTACCGCTCCGGGCAGGGGGACCTACGAGCAGTACTTC CASTAPGRGTYEQYF
TRBJ2-7 TRBD1 TRBV5-6 many TGTGCCAGCAGCATAGGACAGGGCGGATACGAGCAGTACTTC CASSIGQGGYEQYF
TRBJ1-1 NA TRBV27 few TGTGCCAGCAAGAAAATCGCACAGTTCCTATACACTGAAGCTTTCTTT CASKKIAQFLYTEAFF
TRBJ2-4 NA TRBV19 many TGTGCCAGTAGTATCCTCCCTGGACAGAGAGCCAAAAACATTCAGTACTTC CASSILPGQRAKNIQYF
TRBJ2-2 NA TRBV7-3 many TGTGCCAGCAGCCCGTCCCTTGCGGGGCGAACCGGGGAGCTGTTTTTT CASSPSLAGRTGELFF
TRBJ1-4 NA TRBV7-8 NA TGTGCCAGCAGCTTAGACCAACAACCCAGGCCCGAAAAACTGTTTTTT CASSLDQQPRPEKLFF
TRBJ2-2 NA TRBV7-9 many TGTGCCAGCAGCTTAGCCCTGACAGAGAACACCGGGGAGCTGTTTTTT CASSLALTENTGELFF
TRBJ1-4 NA TRBV4-3 many TGCGCCAGCAGCCAAACATCGGAAAAACTGTTTTTT CASSQTSEKLFF
TRBJ2-3 NA TRBV5-4 NA TGTGCCAGCAGCGCCCACAAAGATACGCAGTATTTT CASSAHKDTQYF
TRBJ2-2 NA TRBV27 NA TGTGCCAGCACTGTGGGGAACACCGGGGAGCTGTTTTTT CASTVGNTGELFF
TRBJ2-5 TRBD2 TRBV4-2 few TGTGCCAGCAGCCAAGATCCAGCGGGGGGACAAGAGACCCAGTACTTC CASSQDPAGGQETQYF
TRBJ2-3 NA TRBV20-1 NA TGCAGTGCGGGGGGCCTCTCTAGCACAGATACGCAGTATTTT CSAGGLSSTDTQYF
TRBJ1-5 TRBD1 TRBV12-3/TRBV12-4 NA TGTGCCAGCAGCCGACGACAGGGGGCTAATCAGCCCCAGCATTTT CASSRRQGANQPQHF
TRBJ1-1 NA TRBV5-4 NA TGTGCCAGCAGCTTGGGCCCAGGGTTAACTGAAGCTTTCTTT CASSLGPGLTEAFF
TRBJ1-2 TRBD1 TRBV11-2 many TGTGCCAGCAGCCCAAGGGGGGACAGGCGCGCGGTTGATAACTATGGCTACACCTTC CASSPRGDRRAVDNYGYTF
TRBJ2-2 NA TRBV5-6 many TGTGCCAGCAGCTTGGGGCCGAGCAACACCGGGGAGCTGTTTTTT CASSLGPSNTGELFF
TRBJ1-1 TRBD1 TRBV13 few TGTGCCAGCAGCATTAACAGGGGTAATCGGGGTGAAGCTTTCTTT CASSINRGNRGEAFF
TRBJ2-3 NA TRBV6-2/TRBV6-3 many TGTGCCAGCAGTTACTATGCCCAGGGTACGCAGTATTTT CASSYYAQGTQYF
TRBJ2-7 NA TRBV20-1 many TGCAGTGCTAGGAGGGACGCCCTTCCTACCTACGAGCAGTACTTC CSARRDALPTYEQYF
TRBJ2-7 TRBD1 TRBV27 few TGTGCCAGCAGTCAGACAGGGGGCGAGCAGTACTTC CASSQTGGEQYF
TRBJ1-2 TRBD1 TRBV7-6 few TGTGCCAGCAGCTCCGGGACAGGGGGGTTAAATAACTATGGCTACACCTTC CASSSGTGGLNNYGYTF
TRBJ2-7 TRBD1 TRBV7-2 many TGTGCCAGCAGCTTGAACATAGGGGGCTTCAACGAGCAGTACTTC CASSLNIGGFNEQYF
TRBJ1-5 TRBD1 TRBV6-6 few TGTGCCAGCACCGGGACAGGGGGCAATCAGCCCCAGCATTTT CASTGTGGNQPQHF
TRBJ2-3 TRBD2 TRBV20-1 NA TGCAGTGCTAGTAAGACTAGCGCTGTCGATACGCAGTATTTT CSASKTSAVDTQYF
TRBJ1-1 NA TRBV30 many TGTGCCTGGAGACCTGGACAGAACACTGAAGCTTTCTTT CAWRPGQNTEAFF
TRBJ2-7 TRBD2 TRBV20-1 few TGCAGTGCTAGCCGGGGACTAGCGGTCTACGAGCAGTACTTC CSASRGLAVYEQYF
TRBJ1-2 NA TRBV6-1 NA TGTGCCTCCGCCTGGGGGACACTCACCTTC CASAWGTLTF
TRBJ2-1 NA TRBV9 many TGTGCCAGCAGCGTAGGTAGTCTGAACGATGAGCAGTTCTTC CASSVGSLNDEQFF
TRBJ1-1 NA TRBV29-1 many TGCAGCGTTGCCAGCTCGAACACTGAAGCTTTCTTT CSVASSNTEAFF
TRBJ1-2 NA TRBV6-5 NA TGTGCCAGCAGTTACGCCTCAGGGCCCCCAGGCTATGGCTACACCTTC CASSYASGPPGYGYTF
TRBJ1-2 TRBD1 TRBV28 many TGTGCCAGCAGTATCCCGGACAGGACCCGTCTCACCTTC CASSIPDRTRLTF
TRBJ2-6 NA TRBV7-9 NA TGTGCCAGCCGCGGGGGCGCGTCTGGGGCCAACGTCCTGACTTTC CASRGGASGANVLTF
TRBJ2-7 NA TRBV28 few TGTGCCAGCAGTTTAAAAGCCACAGAAAGCTCCTACGAGCAGTACTTC CASSLKATESSYEQYF